Below, 26 T cell receptor beta chains from the same sample are listed, as sequenced in a study of cytomegalovirus exposure and HLA in healthy donors. Amplification used 60 Vbeta primers and 13 Jbeta primers. Assay: immunoSEQ multiplex PCR; the TCRdb copy retains only in-frame clones and omits some. The sample lists roughly 150,000 clones, roughly three quarters occurring once. Source material: PBMCs. All receptors come from a woman between 40 and 50 years old in good health and CMV-seronegative.

The chain is built from TRBV2 and TRBJ1-1; unclear D gene. From germline, CDR1 is SNHLY and CDR2 FYNNEI. V dropped 3 bases and J dropped 10 bases, with 9 bases sitting between them. CDR3 length equals 11 residues. Written as DNA, the CDR3 is TGTGCCAGCAGTGACATAGAGGGAGCTTTCTTT. This codes for CASSDIEGAFF.

The chain employs TRBV5-1 and TRBJ1-1, with a weak D call TRBD1 (5 bases). Germline CDR1 is SGHRS and CDR2 is YFSETQ. V lost 4 bases and J 2 bases, leaving 15 bases between the germline ends. This CDR3 contains 15 residues. The CDR3 region has the DNA TGCGCCAGCAGCCGCCAGGGTATAAGCAACACTGAAGCTTTCTTT. This codes for CASSRQGISNTEAFF.

The chain employs TRBV28 and TRBJ2-3; 8 bases map to TRBD1. This CDR3 spans 16 amino acids. The trim removed 7 bases at V and 4 bases at J, leaving 13 bases unmatched. CDR1 and CDR2 (germline): MDHEN, SYDVKM. The CDR3 is CASNPSDRVVPDTQYF. The CDR3 coding sequence is TGTGCCAGCAACCCGTCGGACAGGGTTGTTCCAGATACGCAGTATTTT. The full variable domain, completed using reference TRBV28 and TRBJ2-3, is DVKVTQSSRYLVKRTGEKVFLECVQDMDHENMFWYRQDPGLGLRLIYFSYDVKMKEKGDIPEGYSVSREKKERFSLILESASTNQTSMYLCASNPSDRVVPDTQYFGPGTRLTVL.

The rearrangement uses TRBV15 and TRBJ2-3, with a possible D match to TRBD2 (6 bases). V was pared by 5 bases and J by 2 bases, with 26 bases between. The CDR3 is made up of 19 amino acids. The germline V gene encodes CDR1 LNHNV and CDR2 YYDKDF (reference sequence). The CDR3 loop is CATSGWGVGDRMYTDTQYF. The CDR3 nucleotides are TGTGCCACCAGCGGTTGGGGGGTGGGAGACAGAATGTACACAGATACGCAGTATTTT. The complete variable domain, with remaining parts taken from reference TRBV15 and TRBJ2-3, reads DAMVIQNPRYQVTQFGKPVTLSCSQTLNHNVMYWYQQKSSQAPKLLFHYYDKDFNNEADTPDNFQSRRPNTSFCFLDIRSPGLGDTAMYLCATSGWGVGDRMYTDTQYFGPGTRLTVL.

This chain connects TRBV29-1 to TRBJ2-3, with 9 bases aligning to TRBD2. Germline CDR1 is SQVTM and CDR2 is ANQGSEA. The junction had 6 bases not matched to a gene; V was cut back by 6 bases and J by 2 bases. This CDR3 is 14 amino acids long. The CDR3 DNA sequence: TGCAGCGTCGAAACTAGCGGGCCCACAGATACGCAGTATTTT. Its translation: CSVETSGPTDTQYF.

The genes are TRBV7-6 and TRBJ2-5, with TRBD2 matching 10 bases. J lost 1 base, V lost 4 bases, and 6 bases had no gene match. The CDR3 has 16 residues. From germline, CDR1 is SGHVS and CDR2 FNYEAQ. CDR3 sequence reads: CASSSRPSGSQETQYF. CDR3 nucleotide sequence: TGTGCCAGCAGCTCGAGGCCTAGCGGGAGCCAAGAGACCCAGTACTTC.

J is TRBJ2-5 and V is TRBV30, with 7 bases aligning to TRBD2. The CDR3 is 13 residues long. The germline CDR1 and CDR2 sequences are GTSNPN and SVGIG (reference sequence). V dropped 0 bases and J dropped 5; count of bases not matched to a gene: 3. CDR3 DNA: TGTGCCTGGAGTGTACTCGGGGGGGAGACCCAGTACTTC. Its protein product is CAWSVLGGETQYF.

The gene calls are TRBV7-9 and TRBJ2-2; 8 positions agree with TRBD2. The germline V gene has CDR1 SEHNR and CDR2 FQNEAQ (reference sequence). The CDR3 runs to 15 residues. Losses at the gene ends were 3 bases for V and 1 base for J; bases not matched to a gene: 1. CDR3 nucleotide sequence: TGTGCCAGCAGCTTTAGCGGGAAGAACACCGGGGAGCTGTTTTTT. Translating gives CASSFSGKNTGELFF.

On this clone itself: The junction departs from the called germline gene at one end, perhaps through a read error. The chain couples TRBV7-9 to TRBJ2-1; TRBD2 aligns across 7 bases. Germline V lookup: CDR1 SEHNR, CDR2 FQNEAQ (reference sequence). The CDR3 is 15 amino acids. CDR3 in DNA: TGTTCCAGCAGCTTTGGGGCGGGAGCATGGAATGAGCAGTTCTTC. It specifies CSSSFGAGAWNEQFF. Full variable domain (remainder filled in from reference TRBV7-9 and TRBJ2-1): DTGVSQNPRHKITKRGQNVTFRCDPISEHNRLYWYRQTLGQGPEFLTYFQNEAQLEKSRLLSDRFSAERPKGSFSTLEIQRTEQGDSAMYLCSSSFGAGAWNEQFFGPGTRLTVL.

V gene TRBV9 combines with J gene TRBJ2-7; TRBD1 agrees at 12 bases. The germline gives CDR1 SGDLS, CDR2 YYNGEE. V shed 5 bases and J 3 bases; nucleotides not matched to a gene: 6. The CDR3 is 15 residues long. CDR3 region: CASSARDRGLYEQYF. The DNA for the CDR3 is TGTGCCAGCAGTGCCCGGGACAGGGGGCTCTACGAGCAGTACTTC.

The V call is TRBV20-1, the J call TRBJ2-5; D call uncertain. This CDR3 has 11 amino acids. V was pared by 6 bases and J by 1 base, with 6 bases between. CDR1 is DFQATT, CDR2 SNEGSKA, per germline (reference sequence). For the CDR3, the DNA is TGCAGTGCCGCGCCCCAAGAGACCCAGTACTTC. This codes for CSAAPQETQYF.

The chain is built from TRBV9 and TRBJ2-5, with D possibly being TRBD2 (5 bases). CDR1 and CDR2 (germline): SGDLS, YYNGEE. Trimming took 3 bases from V and 5 from J, leaving 11 bases between them. The CDR3 sequence is 13 residues long. CDR3 in DNA: TGTGCCAGCAGCGAGAGGTCGGGGGAGACCCAGTACTTC. Amino acids: CASSERSGETQYF.

The J gene is TRBJ2-3, the V gene TRBV4-1; 7 bases map to TRBD2. This CDR3 region has 17 residues. Germline V gene data show CDR1 as MGHRA and CDR2 as YSYEKL. V shed 0 bases, J shed 1 base, and the junction held 7 bases outside the gene matches. The CDR3 is CASSQDMGGEGTDTQYF. For the CDR3, the DNA is TGCGCCAGCAGCCAAGATATGGGAGGGGAGGGCACAGATACGCAGTATTTT.

The chain has TRBV7-9 and TRBJ2-3; TRBD1 matches at 9 bases. The CDR3 has 15 residues. The trim removed 5 bases at V and 0 bases at J, leaving 3 bases unmatched. Germline V lookup: CDR1 SEHNR, CDR2 FQNEAQ (reference sequence). This CDR3 reads CASSGQGTSTDTQYF. The CDR3 DNA follows: TGTGCCAGCAGCGGACAGGGGACTAGCACAGATACGCAGTATTTT.

The gene calls are TRBV4-2 and TRBJ2-1, with 12 bases that match TRBD2. Germline values: CDR1 LGHNA, CDR2 YNFKEQ. Trimming took 0 bases from V and 6 from J; bases not matched to a gene: 3. The CDR3 consists of 16 residues. Written as DNA, the CDR3 is TGTGCCAGCAGCCAAGAAGTGACTAGCGGGGGCAATGAGCAGTTCTTC. Its protein is CASSQEVTSGGNEQFF.

The chain is built from TRBV7-8 and TRBJ2-2; maybe TRBD2 (5 bases). The CDR3 totals 16 residues. Trimming cost V 0 bases and J 6 bases, with 14 bases left between them. Germline assignment: CDR1 SGHVS and CDR2 FQNEAQ. As DNA, the CDR3 is TGTGCCAGCAGCTTAGCGTCGGGCGGGTTGGCCGGGGAGCTGTTTTTT. It specifies CASSLASGGLAGELFF.

The genes are TRBV19 and TRBJ2-5; 9 nucleotides line up with TRBD1. With 4 bases clipped from V and 5 bases from J, the junction kept 5 bases outside the gene matches. CDR1 and CDR2 from the germline V gene are LNHDA and SQIVND (reference sequence). The CDR3 runs 14 residues. The CDR3 loop is CASSRGTGLETQYF. The CDR3 nucleotides read TGTGCCAGTAGTAGAGGGACAGGGTTGGAGACCCAGTACTTC.

This sequence joins TRBV2 and TRBJ1-2, with D unclear. Germline V gene data show CDR1 as SNHLY and CDR2 as FYNNEI. This CDR3 is built from 12 residues. Deletions cut 4 bases from V and 7 bases from J, with 10 bases between. CDR3 bases: TGTGCCAGCAGTGTAAACAGCTCTGGCTACACCTTC. This gives the protein CASSVNSSGYTF.

The V gene is TRBV14, the J gene TRBJ2-3; D gene unclear. The CDR3 sequence is 16 residues long. V lost 2 bases and J 0 bases, leaving 12 bases between the germline ends. Germline-derived CDR1 and CDR2 are SGHDN and FVKESK. This CDR3 is CASSQPSVASTDTQYF. CDR3 nucleotide sequence: TGTGCCAGCAGCCAACCCTCCGTCGCGAGCACAGATACGCAGTATTTT.

V gene TRBV5-1 combines with J gene TRBJ2-5; 7 bases agree with TRBD1. The V gene's germline CDR1 is SGHRS and CDR2 YFSETQ. CDR3 length: 13 residues. Trimming cost V 4 bases and J 3 bases; bases outside gene matches: 3. The CDR3 protein is CASSLGTEETQYF. CDR3 DNA sequence: TGCGCCAGCAGCCTAGGGACAGAAGAGACCCAGTACTTC.

This chain joins TRBV27 and TRBJ2-7, with D tentatively TRBD2 (6 bases). This CDR3 is built from 13 residues. The V gene's germline CDR1 is MNHEY and CDR2 SMNVEV (reference sequence). V shed 5 bases and J shed 1 base, with 9 bases lying between them. This CDR3 reads CASSQGTSYEQYF. CDR3 nucleotides: TGTGCCAGCAGTCAAGGGACTTCCTACGAGCAGTACTTC.

The V and J genes are TRBV7-2 and TRBJ2-5; 8 bases map to TRBD1. CDR3 length: 16 residues. V lost 5 bases to trimming and J lost 1 base; unmatched junction nucleotides: 9. CDR1 SGHTA and CDR2 FQGNSA come from the germline V gene. CDR3 sequence: CASSRTGIIGQETQYF. In DNA, the CDR3 is TGTGCCAGCAGCCGGACAGGGATAATCGGCCAAGAGACCCAGTACTTC.

This rearrangement joins TRBV10-3 to TRBJ2-1, with 7 nucleotides matching TRBD1. Trimming cost V 3 bases and J 4 bases; bases outside gene matches: 9. The germline gives CDR1 ENHRY, CDR2 SYGVKD. This CDR3 comprises 16 residues. The CDR3 sequence is CAISEPSGQKYNEQFF. In DNA, the CDR3 is TGTGCCATCAGTGAACCATCGGGACAGAAATACAATGAGCAGTTCTTC.

The chain couples TRBV4-3 to TRBJ1-2; no reliable D call. This CDR3 region has 13 residues. CDR1 LGHNA and CDR2 YSLEER come from the germline V gene. Between the trimmed V and J ends, which lost 0 bases and 5 bases, there was a span of 7 bases. The CDR3 nucleotides are TGCGCCAGCAGCCAAGATGGAGGGTATGGCTACACCTTC. Translation gives CASSQDGGYGYTF.

In DNA, the CDR3 is TGTGCCAGCAGCTCTCAGGCGTACAATGAGCAGTTCTTC. It specifies CASSSQAYNEQFF. The V and J genes are TRBV7-3 and TRBJ2-1; no firm D call. CDR3 length: 13 residues. V was trimmed by 4 bases and J by 4 bases, leaving 8 bases between them. From germline, CDR1 is SGHTA and CDR2 FQGTGA.

The DNA of the CDR3 is TGTGCCAGCAGCGTAAGGGCGGGGGGGCATGTGTACAATGAGCAGTTCTTC. As protein: CASSVRAGGHVYNEQFF. The rearrangement uses TRBV9 and TRBJ2-1; 9 bases are shared with TRBD2. J lost 4 bases, V lost 1 base, and 9 bases had no gene match. CDR1 and CDR2 (germline): SGDLS, YYNGEE. CDR3 length equals 17 residues.